This TCR beta chain was found in a study of cytomegalovirus exposure and HLA in healthy donors. Overall study results and limits: The investigators catalogued about 170 TCR beta chains as cytomegalovirus-associated. An analysis that was carried out later associated 16,000 or so TCR beta sequences with HLA alleles at 0.05 false discovery rate.

Concerning this clone: Its antigen is undetermined.

Primers for the PCR totalled 60 Vbeta and 13 Jbeta. The table came from immunoSEQ multiplex PCR; TCRdb's copy has only in-frame clones and leaves some out. Counted here are approximately 130,000 clones, over 70% occurring once; the ten biggest clones make up less than 2%. This CDR3 is built from 16 residues. Trimming at V came to 1 base and at J to 2 bases, leaving 5 bases not matched to a gene. The germline V gene has CDR1 SGHAT and CDR2 FQNNGV. This sequence joins TRBV11-2 and TRBJ2-1; 7 bases align to TRBD2. The sequence came from a woman aged 40-49 years in good health and CMV-seronegative. The sample taken for sequencing was PBMCs. The CDR3: CASSLGGAGPYNEQFF. The CDR3 nucleotides are TGTGCCAGCAGCTTAGGTGGAGCGGGACCCTACAATGAGCAGTTCTTC.